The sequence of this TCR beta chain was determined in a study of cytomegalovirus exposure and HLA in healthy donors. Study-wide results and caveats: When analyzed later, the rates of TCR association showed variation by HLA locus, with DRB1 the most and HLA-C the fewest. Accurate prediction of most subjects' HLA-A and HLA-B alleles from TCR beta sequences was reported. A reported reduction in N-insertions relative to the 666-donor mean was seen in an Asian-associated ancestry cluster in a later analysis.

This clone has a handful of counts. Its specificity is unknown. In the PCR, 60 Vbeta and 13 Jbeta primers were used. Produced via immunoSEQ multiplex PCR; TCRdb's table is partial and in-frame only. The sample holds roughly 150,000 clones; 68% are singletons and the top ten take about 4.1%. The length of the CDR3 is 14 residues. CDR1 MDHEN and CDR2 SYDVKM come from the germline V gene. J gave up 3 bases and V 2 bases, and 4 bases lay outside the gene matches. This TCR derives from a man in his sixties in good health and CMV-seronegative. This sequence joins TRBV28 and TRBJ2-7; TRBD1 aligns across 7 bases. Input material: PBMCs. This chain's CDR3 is CASSLDDRDYEQYF. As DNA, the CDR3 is TGTGCCAGCAGTTTAGATGACAGGGACTACGAGCAGTACTTC. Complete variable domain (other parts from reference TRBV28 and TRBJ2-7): DVKVTQSSRYLVKRTGEKVFLECVQDMDHENMFWYRQDPGLGLRLIYFSYDVKMKEKGDIPEGYSVSREKKERFSLILESASTNQTSMYLCASSLDDRDYEQYFGPGTRLTVT.